This paragraph reports one T cell receptor (beta chain). As yet, its antigen is unknown. The data derive from a study of post-analysis software for immune sequencing data. Carried by the TCR beta cDNA libraries were unique molecular identifiers. Between roughly 0.95 and 10 million T cells gave rise to some 520,000 cDNA molecules. MiXCR, run by TCRdb on the PCR reads, gives a single entry per CDR3 protein. The sample consists of approximately 690,000 distinct CDR3 sequences, around 64% of them appearing once. Regarding the study as a whole: Patients carried 5 or 6 TRBV segments more frequently than controls did, and TRBV5-6, TRBV5-1 and TRBV20-1 were among them. Significantly lower normalized Chao1 diversity was found in patients with multiple sclerosis relative to controls. F measure clustering grouped samples strongly by preparation batch.

From germline, CDR1 is SQVTM and CDR2 ANQGSEA. The CDR3 totals 14 residues. V lost 7 bases and J lost 0, with 13 bases in between. The TCR comes from a girl aged 2 to 9 with multiple sclerosis. This sequence joins TRBV29-1 and TRBJ2-1; D gene uncertain. The sequenced sample was blood. The CDR3 here is CSGAEAFSYNEQFF. The CDR3 nucleotides read TGCAGCGGCGCAGAGGCCTTCTCCTACAATGAGCAGTTCTTC.